These T cell receptor beta chains were read from a single sample in a study of cytomegalovirus exposure and HLA in healthy donors. Sequenced by immunoSEQ multiplex PCR; TCRdb stores in-frame clones only, minus some. The data hold about 150,000 clones, with 89% observed a single time. Sequenced material: PBMCs. These receptors all come from a woman under 30 in good health and CMV-seropositive. Both conserved end residues are part of each CDR3. The order of the fields is J gene, clone size, D gene, V gene, CDR3 DNA, CDR3 protein. D genes are given only for firm matches. A clone size is listed for some rows: how often the clone was seen (once, few, many), or a class if it is expanded.

>TRBJ2-1|.|.|TRBV5-4
TGTGCCAGCAGCTTGGTGGGCGGGGGCTACTCCTACAATGAGCAGTTCTTC
CASSLVGGGYSYNEQFF
>TRBJ2-1|.|TRBD2|TRBV28
TGTGCCAGCAGTCCGCGGGGGGGCTATAGCAATGAGCAGTTCTTC
CASSPRGGYSNEQFF
>TRBJ2-7|.|.|TRBV19
TGTGCCAGTAGTAACCACAGGGAGGGCACCTACGAGCAGTACTTC
CASSNHREGTYEQYF
>TRBJ2-7|once|.|TRBV15
TGTGCCACCACCACAGACGGGACCTACGAGCAGTACTTC
CATTTDGTYEQYF
>TRBJ2-1|.|TRBD2|TRBV27
TGTGCCAGCAGAAAACCTTCGAGCGGGGGGGCCACAAATGAGCAGTTCTTC
CASRKPSSGGATNEQFF
>TRBJ1-3|.|TRBD1|TRBV6-1
TGTGCCAGCAGATCAGGGGGTGTCTCTGGAAACACCATATATTTT
CASRSGGVSGNTIYF
>TRBJ2-7|.|TRBD1|TRBV6-5
TGTGCCAGCAGCCGACAGGGCCGCCTTTACGAGCAGTACTTC
CASSRQGRLYEQYF
>TRBJ1-5|.|.|TRBV11-2
TGTGCCAGCAGCTCGACAGGTCGGAATCAGCCCCAGCATTTT
CASSSTGRNQPQHF
>TRBJ1-6|.|.|TRBV9
TGTGCCAGCAGCGTAGCAGGGAGGGGTTCACCCCTCCACTTT
CASSVAGRGSPLHF
>TRBJ1-3|.|.|TRBV25-1
TGTGCCAGCAGTTTTGACAGCGCTTCTGGAAACACCATATATTTT
CASSFDSASGNTIYF
>TRBJ2-5|.|TRBD2|TRBV4-2
TGTGCCAGCAGCCAAGAAGCGGGACTAGCGTACCAAGAGACCCAGTACTTC
CASSQEAGLAYQETQYF
>TRBJ2-5|.|.|TRBV23-1
TGCGCCAGCAGTCTGGGGGCCCCTATGGAGACCCAGTACTTC
CASSLGAPMETQYF
>TRBJ2-2|.|.|TRBV28
TGTGCCAGCAGTCCGAGGGCGGGGGAGCTGTTTTTT
CASSPRAGELFF
>TRBJ1-2|once|.|TRBV27
TGTGCCAGCAGCCTTTTTCCAGGTTCTAATGGCTACACCTTC
CASSLFPGSNGYTF
>TRBJ1-6|.|.|TRBV19
TGTGCCAGTAGTAAATTCAGGGGTCAAAATTCACCCCTCCACTTT
CASSKFRGQNSPLHF
>TRBJ1-1|.|.|TRBV7-9
TGTGCCAGCAGCCCAACAGGGATGAACACTGAAGCTTTCTTT
CASSPTGMNTEAFF
>TRBJ1-4|.|TRBD1|TRBV5-6
TGTGCCAGCTCAGACCGGGACAGGGGTGAAAAACTGTTTTTT
CASSDRDRGEKLFF
>TRBJ2-1|.|TRBD1|TRBV4-3
TGCGCCAGCAGCCAGGCCGGGACAGGGCTCGGTGAGCAGTTCTTC
CASSQAGTGLGEQFF
>TRBJ1-1|.|TRBD1|TRBV9
TGTGCCAGCAGCGCGACCCTGACAGGGATCGCTGAAGCTTTCTTT
CASSATLTGIAEAFF
>TRBJ2-7|.|TRBD1|TRBV6-5
TGTGCCAGCAGGCCCACGGGACAGGGCCAAGAGCAGTACTTC
CASRPTGQGQEQYF
>TRBJ1-4|.|TRBD1|TRBV5-8
TGTGCCAGCAGCTTGGGAGCAGGGGGTAATGAAAAACTGTTTTTT
CASSLGAGGNEKLFF
>TRBJ2-3|.|TRBD2|TRBV9
TGTGCCAGCAGCTTGGATAGCGGGGAGGGCACAGATACGCAGTATTTT
CASSLDSGEGTDTQYF
>TRBJ1-6|.|TRBD1|TRBV27
TGTGCCAGCAAATCCCGCCAGAACAGGGGTTATAATTCACCCCTCCACTTT
CASKSRQNRGYNSPLHF
>TRBJ2-7|.|.|TRBV5-5
TGTGCCAGCAGCTTGGCCTGGCCAACGTCCTCCTACGAGCAGTACTTC
CASSLAWPTSSYEQYF
>TRBJ1-1|.|.|TRBV6-5
TGTGCCAGCAGGGCGACCGGGGACACTGAAGCTTTCTTT
CASRATGDTEAFF
>TRBJ1-1|.|TRBD1|TRBV7-9
TGTGCCAGCAGCCCGGTCCCAGGGGGTAAGAACACTGAAGCTTTCTTT
CASSPVPGGKNTEAFF
>TRBJ2-1|.|TRBD1|TRBV6-4
TGTGCCAGCAGTGAGACAGGGGAAAACAATGAGCAGTTCTTC
CASSETGENNEQFF
>TRBJ2-7|.|.|TRBV28
TGTGCCAGCACCCCAGTCCGGAGGGCCTCCTACGAGCAGTACTTC
CASTPVRRASYEQYF
>TRBJ2-7|.|TRBD2|TRBV19
TGTGCCAGTAGTAACCGGGGGGGCTACGAGCAGTACTTC
CASSNRGGYEQYF
>TRBJ2-2|once|.|TRBV10-1
TGCGCCAGCAGTGAGCCTAGCGACACCGGGGAGCTGTTTTTT
CASSEPSDTGELFF
>TRBJ1-4|.|TRBD1|TRBV7-9
TGTGCCAGCAGCGTGGGGACAGGGGGAAATGAAAAACTGTTTTTT
CASSVGTGGNEKLFF
>TRBJ2-3|.|.|TRBV7-2
TGTGCCAGCAGCTTAGCGGGGCCCCCCACAGATACGCAGTATTTT
CASSLAGPPTDTQYF
>TRBJ1-1|.|TRBD1|TRBV28
TGTGCCAGCAGTTTCGTTTCGCTGGGACAGGGGTGGGCTAGAAGGGACACTGAAGCTTTCTTT
CASSFVSLGQGWARRDTEAFF
>TRBJ2-7|once|TRBD2|TRBV2
TGTGCCAGCAACCAAGACAGACCGGGGGGGAGCGAGCAGTACTTC
CASNQDRPGGSEQYF
>TRBJ1-6|.|TRBD1|TRBV4-2
TGTGCCAGCAGCCAAGGGCAGGGGGGTAATTCACCCCTCCACTTT
CASSQGQGGNSPLHF
>TRBJ1-2|.|TRBD1|TRBV5-4
TGTGCCAGCAGCACAGCCAAGACAGGGGTACATGGCTACACCTTC
CASSTAKTGVHGYTF
>TRBJ2-6|.|TRBD1|TRBV2
TGTGCCAGCAGGGACCGGACAGGGCGGATCTCCGGGGCCAACGTCCTGACTTTC
CASRDRTGRISGANVLTF